Shown below are 15 T cell receptor beta chains from a single sample sequenced in a study of cytomegalovirus exposure and HLA in healthy donors. Using immunoSEQ multiplex PCR, the repertoire was profiled, and TCRdb retains in-frame clones only, with some absent. This sample has approximately 120,000 clones, with 85% to 95% found just once. Specimen: PBMCs. These receptors were obtained from a woman between 18 and 30 years old in good health and CMV-seronegative.

The chain carries TRBV9 and TRBJ2-2; 8 bases are a match to TRBD1. The CDR3 has 17 residues. From germline, CDR1 is SGDLS and CDR2 YYNGEE. The V segment lost 3 bases and the J segment 3 bases; nucleotides outside the gene matches: 10. CDR3 in DNA: TGTGCCAGCAGCGAAGCAGGGGGCCGAGGGGACACCGGGGAGCTGTTTTTT. It specifies CASSEAGGRGDTGELFF. The full variable domain, with the rest looked up from reference TRBV9 and TRBJ2-2, is DSGVTQTPKHLITATGQRVTLRCSPRSGDLSVYWYQQSLDQGLQFLIQYYNGEERAKGNILERFSAQQFPDLHSELNLSSLELGDSALYFCASSEAGGRGDTGELFFGEGSRLTVL.

The V gene is TRBV5-6, the J gene TRBJ2-1; D ambiguous. Looked up from germline, CDR1 is SGHDT and CDR2 is YYEEEE. The CDR3 loop spans 14 amino acids. V was clipped by 1 base and J by 2 bases, with 7 bases between them. As DNA, the CDR3 is TGTGCCAGCAGCTTGTTTCCTACCTACAATGAGCAGTTCTTC. This sequence encodes CASSLFPTYNEQFF.

The rearrangement joins TRBV29-1 to TRBJ1-2; D is unclear. The CDR3 has 13 residues. Germline assignment: CDR1 SQVTM and CDR2 ANQGSEA. The ends were cut back, 2 bases at V and 7 bases at J, with 14 bases in the middle. The CDR3 DNA reads TGCAGCGTTGAACCGCCGGAGAGCTCTGGCTACACCTTC. It translates to CSVEPPESSGYTF.

V usage is TRBV6-6 and J usage is TRBJ2-1; D may be TRBD2 (6 bases). The CDR3 extends over 12 amino acids. V was pared by 4 bases and J by 15 bases, with 16 bases between. The germline V gene encodes CDR1 MNHNY and CDR2 SVGAGI (reference sequence). In DNA form, the CDR3 reads TGTGCCAGCAGTTGGGACTCCCCGCAATCGTTCTTC. The encoded protein is CASSWDSPQSFF.

The rearrangement links TRBV18 to TRBJ1-2; maybe TRBD1 (5 bases). Trimming pared 2 bases from V and 5 bases from J, leaving 9 bases between. In germline, CDR1 is KGHSH, CDR2 LQKENI. The CDR3 length is 13 residues. The CDR3 loop reads CASSPGAGYGYTF. The CDR3, as DNA: TGTGCCAGCTCACCAGGGGCTGGGTATGGCTACACCTTC.

V usage is TRBV10-3 and J usage is TRBJ1-4; 7 nucleotides agree with TRBD1. Trimming at V came to 5 bases and at J to 4 bases, leaving 7 bases not matched to a gene. The CDR3 consists of 15 residues. The germline gives CDR1 ENHRY, CDR2 SYGVKD. CDR3 coding DNA: TGTGCCATCAGTCCCTTAGGGACAGATAATGAAAAACTGTTTTTT. Encoded protein: CAISPLGTDNEKLFF.

The chain couples TRBV9 to TRBJ1-3; D possibly corresponds to TRBD1 (5 bases). The CDR3 contains 17 residues. Per the germline V gene, CDR1 is SGDLS and CDR2 is YYNGEE. The V end was cut by 2 bases, the J end by 0 bases, with 15 bases between. CDR3 protein: CASSVTSGGSSGNTIYF. CDR3 sequence (DNA): TGTGCCAGCAGCGTGACGTCGGGGGGGAGCTCTGGAAACACCATATATTTT. Looking up the rest from reference TRBV9 and TRBJ1-3 gives the full variable domain: DSGVTQTPKHLITATGQRVTLRCSPRSGDLSVYWYQQSLDQGLQFLIQYYNGEERAKGNILERFSAQQFPDLHSELNLSSLELGDSALYFCASSVTSGGSSGNTIYFGEGSWLTVV.

The CDR3 region is CASSIDSSDTQYF. The CDR3 bases are TGTGCCAGCTCTATCGACAGTTCAGATACGCAGTATTTT. V is TRBV6-6 and J is TRBJ2-3; maybe TRBD1 (5 bases). The V end lost 8 bases, the J end lost 4 bases, and 13 bases lay between the germline ends. There are 13 residues in the CDR3. The germline gives CDR1 MNHNY, CDR2 SVGAGI (reference sequence).

The chain joins TRBV6-1 to TRBJ1-4, with D unresolved. This CDR3 spans 12 amino acids. Germline V gene lookup returns CDR1 MNHNS and CDR2 SASEGT. V dropped 0 bases and J dropped 13 bases, with 9 bases sitting between them. The CDR3 sequence: CASSEAARVLFF. CDR3 in DNA: TGTGCCAGCAGTGAAGCCGCCCGGGTACTGTTTTTT.

The chain carries TRBV28 and TRBJ2-7; 7 nucleotides match TRBD1. This CDR3 comprises 14 residues. Germline V gives CDR1 MDHEN, CDR2 SYDVKM. V shed 3 bases, J shed 0 bases, and the junction held 2 bases outside the gene matches. This chain's CDR3 is CASSFGTVSYEQYF. CDR3 bases: TGTGCCAGCAGTTTCGGGACAGTCTCCTACGAGCAGTACTTC. The variable domain in full, completed from reference TRBV28 and TRBJ2-7, reads DVKVTQSSRYLVKRTGEKVFLECVQDMDHENMFWYRQDPGLGLRLIYFSYDVKMKEKGDIPEGYSVSREKKERFSLILESASTNQTSMYLCASSFGTVSYEQYFGPGTRLTVT.

The sample holds a few counts of this clone. The chain carries TRBV7-2 and TRBJ2-7; D perhaps matches TRBD2 (5 bases). Per the germline V gene, CDR1 is SGHTA and CDR2 is FQGNSA. The CDR3 covers 13 residues. The V gene lost 5 bases and the J gene lost 1 base, with 9 bases spanning the gap. The CDR3 bases are TGTGCCAGCAGCGTCGGGGTATCCTACGAGCAGTACTTC. Encoded protein: CASSVGVSYEQYF.

About this clone: The junction shows a germline mismatch at one end, possibly a read error. V usage is TRBV7-9 and J usage is TRBJ1-2, with D tentatively TRBD1 (5 bases). Germline CDR1 reads SEHNR; CDR2 reads FQNEAQ (reference sequence). The CDR3 spans 13 residues. CDR3 sequence reads: CASSLARLGQSSF. The CDR3 coding sequence is TGTGCCAGCAGCTTAGCGCGTTTGGGGCAATCAAGCTTC.

The chain links TRBV14 to TRBJ1-4; D is unresolved. This CDR3 is built from 16 residues. Between the trimmed V and J ends, which lost 1 base and 7 bases, there was a span of 16 bases. CDR1 SGHDN and CDR2 FVKESK come from the germline V gene. CDR3 protein: CASSQGRVPSLEKLFF. The CDR3, as DNA: TGTGCCAGCAGCCAAGGTCGGGTCCCTAGTCTTGAAAAACTGTTTTTT.

The chain recombines TRBV7-8 with TRBJ1-5; possibly TRBD1 for D (6 bases). Trimming took 6 bases from V and 0 from J, leaving 18 bases between them. The CDR3 totals 17 residues. Germline V gene data show CDR1 as SGHVS and CDR2 as FQNEAQ. Here the CDR3 reads CASSRLWGTNSNQPQHF. For the CDR3, the DNA is TGTGCCAGCAGTCGCCTGTGGGGGACAAATAGCAATCAGCCCCAGCATTTT.

The CDR3 sequence is CASHRRSPRQLFF. CDR3 bases: TGTGCCAGTCACAGGAGATCCCCCCGTCAACTGTTTTTT. The chain employs TRBV5-3 and TRBJ1-4; a weak D match, TRBD1 (5 bases). TRBV5-3 is an open reading frame whose function is uncertain. Trimming removed 8 bases at V and 12 bases at J, with 20 bases between. CDR3 length equals 13 residues.